The entry below describes one T cell receptor beta chain. The germline V gene has CDR1 MGHRA and CDR2 YSYEKL. CDR3 size: 16 residues. With 2 bases clipped from V and 1 base from J, the junction kept 4 bases outside the gene matches. The source of the sample is a study of blood T cell repertoires in COVID-19. Overall study context: The samples span acute and convalescent COVID-19 from the United States, Italy and Spain. The cDNA or gDNA used as material had been derived from T cells, B-cell-depleted T cells, or PBMCs.

As handled by the study authors: Estimation of nucleated cell counts relied on the amplification of reference gene primers. Produced via immunoSEQ multiplex PCR; TCRdb's table is partial and in-frame only. V and J calls and clone size are given by that table; D and trimming were obtained from the DNA. The top ten clones hold 1.5% to 2% of a sample with 200,000 to 300,000 clones, approximately 86% of them seen once. Input material: peripheral blood. This receptor was identified in a man aged 25 to 40 with active or convalescent COVID-19. This rearrangement joins TRBV4-1 to TRBJ2-1; 8 bases align to TRBD1. The CDR3 spells CASSQYGTGSYNEQFF. CDR3 sequence (DNA): TGCGCCAGCAGCCAATACGGGACAGGTTCCTACAATGAGCAGTTCTTC.